This paragraph covers one T cell receptor (beta chain) sequence. Germline V gives CDR1 MNHEY, CDR2 SVGAGI. This CDR3 is built from 16 residues. The V gene end was trimmed by 4 bases and the J gene end by 4 bases; junction bases not matched to a gene: 10. Assay used: immunoSEQ multiplex PCR; TCRdb lists only in-frame clones, some missing. The sample consists of a few hundred thousand clones, around nine tenths of them appearing once. This sample was taken from a study of blood T cell repertoires in COVID-19. V and J are TRBV6-5 and TRBJ1-1; 9 nucleotides match TRBD1. The TCR sequence derives from a woman aged 18-29 years who had been exposed to COVID-19. Specimen: PBMCs or T cells enriched from blood (not recorded which). CDR3 sequence (DNA): TGTGCCAGCAGTTCCGGCAACAGGGGGCAGGGCACTGAAGCTTTCTTT. This encodes CASSSGNRGQGTEAFF.